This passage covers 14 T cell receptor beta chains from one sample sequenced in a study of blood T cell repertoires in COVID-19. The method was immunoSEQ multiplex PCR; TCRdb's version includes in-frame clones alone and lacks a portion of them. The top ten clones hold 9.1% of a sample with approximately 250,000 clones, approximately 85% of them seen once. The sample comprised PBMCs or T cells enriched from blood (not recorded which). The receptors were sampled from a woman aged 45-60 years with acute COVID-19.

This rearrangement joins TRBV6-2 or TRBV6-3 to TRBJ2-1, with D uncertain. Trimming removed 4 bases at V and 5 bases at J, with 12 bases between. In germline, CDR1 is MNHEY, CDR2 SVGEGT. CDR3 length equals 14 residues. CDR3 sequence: CASSWPAKHNEQFF. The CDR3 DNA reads TGTGCCAGCAGTTGGCCCGCAAAACACAATGAGCAGTTCTTC.

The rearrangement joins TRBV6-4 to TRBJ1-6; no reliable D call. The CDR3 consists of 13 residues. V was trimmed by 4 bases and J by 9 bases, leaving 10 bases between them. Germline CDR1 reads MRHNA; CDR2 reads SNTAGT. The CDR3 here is CASSALPGSPLHF. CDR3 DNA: TGTGCCAGCAGTGCCCTCCCAGGTTCACCCCTCCACTTT.

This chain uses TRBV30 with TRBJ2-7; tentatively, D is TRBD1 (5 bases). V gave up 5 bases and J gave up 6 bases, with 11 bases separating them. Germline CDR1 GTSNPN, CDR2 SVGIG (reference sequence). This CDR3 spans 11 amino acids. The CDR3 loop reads CAWRFRGEQYF. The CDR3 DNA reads TGTGCCTGGCGATTTAGGGGCGAGCAGTACTTC.

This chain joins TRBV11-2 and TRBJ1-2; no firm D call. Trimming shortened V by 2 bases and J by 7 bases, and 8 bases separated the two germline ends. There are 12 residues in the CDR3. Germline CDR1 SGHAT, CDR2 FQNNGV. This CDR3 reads CASSLSGFGYTF. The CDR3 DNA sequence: TGTGCCAGCAGCTTATCCGGGTTTGGCTACACCTTC.

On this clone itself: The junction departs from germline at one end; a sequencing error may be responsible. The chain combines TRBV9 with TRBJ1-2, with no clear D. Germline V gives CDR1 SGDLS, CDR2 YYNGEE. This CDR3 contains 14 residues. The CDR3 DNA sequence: TGTGCCAACAGCGTTTCATCCCAAAACTATGGCTACACCTTC. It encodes CANSVSSQNYGYTF.

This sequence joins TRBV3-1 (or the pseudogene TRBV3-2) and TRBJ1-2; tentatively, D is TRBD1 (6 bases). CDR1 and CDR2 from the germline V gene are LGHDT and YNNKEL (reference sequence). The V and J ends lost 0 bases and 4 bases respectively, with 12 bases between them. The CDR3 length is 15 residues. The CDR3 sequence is CASSQEGAGFYGYTF. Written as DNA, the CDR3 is TGTGCCAGCAGCCAAGAGGGGGCAGGTTTCTATGGCTACACCTTC.

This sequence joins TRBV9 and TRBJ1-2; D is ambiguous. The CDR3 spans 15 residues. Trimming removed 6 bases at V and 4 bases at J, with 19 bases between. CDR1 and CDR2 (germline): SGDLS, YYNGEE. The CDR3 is CASTAGVGSFYGYTF. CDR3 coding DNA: TGTGCCAGCACCGCCGGCGTGGGCAGCTTCTATGGCTACACCTTC.

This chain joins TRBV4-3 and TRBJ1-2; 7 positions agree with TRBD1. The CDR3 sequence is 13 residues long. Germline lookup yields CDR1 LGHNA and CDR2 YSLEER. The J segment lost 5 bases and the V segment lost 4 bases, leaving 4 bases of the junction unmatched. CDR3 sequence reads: CASSRDRNYGYTF. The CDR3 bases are TGCGCCAGCAGCCGGGACAGAAATTATGGCTACACCTTC.

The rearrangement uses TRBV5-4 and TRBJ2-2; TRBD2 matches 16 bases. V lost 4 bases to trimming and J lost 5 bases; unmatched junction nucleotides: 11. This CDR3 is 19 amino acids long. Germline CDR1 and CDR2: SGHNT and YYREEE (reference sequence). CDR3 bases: TGTGCCAGCAGCCCGTTGGGACTAGCGGGGGGGACTAGGACCGGGGAGCTGTTTTTT. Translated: CASSPLGLAGGTRTGELFF.

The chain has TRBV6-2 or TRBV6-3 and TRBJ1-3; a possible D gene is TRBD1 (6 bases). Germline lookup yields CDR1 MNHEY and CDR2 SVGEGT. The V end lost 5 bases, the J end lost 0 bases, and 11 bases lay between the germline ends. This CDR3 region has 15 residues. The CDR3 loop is CASSRTGISGNTIYF. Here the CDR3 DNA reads TGTGCCAGCAGTCGAACAGGGATCTCTGGAAACACCATATATTTT.

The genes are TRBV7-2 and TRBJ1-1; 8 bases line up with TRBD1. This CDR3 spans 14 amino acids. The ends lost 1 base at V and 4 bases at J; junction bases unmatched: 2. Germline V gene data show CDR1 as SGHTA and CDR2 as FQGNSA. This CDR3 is CASSLVGQGTEAFF. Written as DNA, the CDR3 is TGTGCCAGCAGCTTAGTCGGACAGGGCACTGAAGCTTTCTTT.

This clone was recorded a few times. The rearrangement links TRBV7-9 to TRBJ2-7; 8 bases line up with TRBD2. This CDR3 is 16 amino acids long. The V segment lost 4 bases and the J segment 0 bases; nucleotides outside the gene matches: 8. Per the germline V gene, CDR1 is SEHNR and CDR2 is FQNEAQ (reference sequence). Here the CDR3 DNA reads TGTGCCAGCAGCTCACCTAGCGGGTCGAGCTCCTACGAGCAGTACTTC. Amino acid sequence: CASSSPSGSSSYEQYF.

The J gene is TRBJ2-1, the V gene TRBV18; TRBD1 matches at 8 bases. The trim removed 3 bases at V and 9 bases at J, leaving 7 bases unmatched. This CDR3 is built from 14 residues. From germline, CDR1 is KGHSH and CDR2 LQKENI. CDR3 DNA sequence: TGTGCCAGCTCACCTTCGATTACAGGGGGTGAGCAGTTCTTC. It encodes CASSPSITGGEQFF.

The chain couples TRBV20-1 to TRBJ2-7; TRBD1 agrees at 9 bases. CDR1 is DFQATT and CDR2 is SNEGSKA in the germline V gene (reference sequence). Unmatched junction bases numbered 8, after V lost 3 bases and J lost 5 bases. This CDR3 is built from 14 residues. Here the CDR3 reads CSASSRDRVHEQYF. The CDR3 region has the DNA TGCAGTGCTAGTAGCCGGGACAGGGTCCACGAGCAGTACTTC.